What follows describes a single T cell receptor (beta chain). In the PCR, 60 Vbeta and 13 Jbeta primers were used. Clones were read by immunoSEQ multiplex PCR, and TCRdb kept only the in-frame ones, dropping some. The table records under 200,000 clones, approximately 80% of them present only once. This CDR3 is 16 amino acids long. V was trimmed by 5 bases and J by 0 bases, leaving 14 bases between them. CDR1 and CDR2 (germline): SGHTA, FQGNSA. These data come from a study of cytomegalovirus exposure and HLA in healthy donors. The chain joins TRBV7-2 to TRBJ1-3; D unclear. Input material: PBMCs. The source is a woman between 45 and 60 years old in good health and CMV-seronegative. The CDR3 sequence is CASSPPRGASGNTIYF. CDR3 nucleotides: TGTGCCAGCAGCCCCCCTCGCGGAGCCTCTGGAAACACCATATATTTT.